This note documents a single TCR beta chain sequence. Its antigen remains unidentified. Timing groups of about 4 and about 12 weeks for second doses were pooled. The method was immunoSEQ multiplex PCR; TCRdb's version includes in-frame clones alone and lacks a portion of them. The sample has approximately 30,000 clones, around 92% seen once. These data are taken from a study of T cell responses to AZD1222 COVID-19 vaccine. Study-wide results and limits: White British people made up most donors, females outnumbered males, and clonal diversity was possibly underestimated. Only a handful of individuals given AZD1222 were seropositive at baseline.

CDR1 MDHEN and CDR2 SYDVKM come from the germline V gene. This CDR3 contains 15 residues. V gave up 2 bases and J gave up 3 bases, with 11 bases separating them. The TCR originated in an adult who received the AZD1222 COVID-19 vaccine. V usage is TRBV28 and J usage is TRBJ1-5, with D possibly TRBD1 on 5 matching bases. The material was peripheral blood, obtained 28 days after the second AZD1222 dose. Written as DNA, the CDR3 is TGTGCCAGCAGTTTAGGGGGGAACAACAATCAGCCCCAGCATTTT. This sequence encodes CASSLGGNNNQPQHF.